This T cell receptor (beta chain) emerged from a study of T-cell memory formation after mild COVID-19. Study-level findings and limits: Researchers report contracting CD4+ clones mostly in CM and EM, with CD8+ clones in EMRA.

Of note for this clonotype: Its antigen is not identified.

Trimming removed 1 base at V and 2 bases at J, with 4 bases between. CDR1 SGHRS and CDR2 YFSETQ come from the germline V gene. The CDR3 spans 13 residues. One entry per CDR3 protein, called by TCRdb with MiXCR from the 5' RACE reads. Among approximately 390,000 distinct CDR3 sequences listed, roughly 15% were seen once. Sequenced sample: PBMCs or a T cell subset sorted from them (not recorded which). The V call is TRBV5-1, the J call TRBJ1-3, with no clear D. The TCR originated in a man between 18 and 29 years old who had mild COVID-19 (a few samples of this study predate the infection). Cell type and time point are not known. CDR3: CASSLITGNTIYF. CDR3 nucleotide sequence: TGCGCCAGCAGCTTGATAACTGGAAACACCATATATTTT.